The clone carrying this T cell receptor (beta chain) has a single count. The antigen is not known. The data belong to a study of CD8+CD57+ T cells in acquired aplastic anemia. Overall study: DNA per sorted CD4+ or CD8+ sample ranged about 0.19 to 30 ug, averaging roughly 3.2 ug. Study-wide results and limits: A set of about 28 CD8+ CDR3 sequences was shared between patients and controls, and these sequences appeared highly expressed in patients. No significant patient-versus-control difference appeared in CD8+ Simpson's diversity.

Individuals selected for sequencing had exhibited CD8+CD57+ cell expansion on flow cytometry. Untreated patients provided the blood samples, with no therapy given before sampling. TCR beta VDJ combinations and CDR3 sequences were profiled from genomic DNA. From the reads, TCRdb called clonotypes with MiXCR, one entry per CDR3 protein. The sample includes 150,000 to 200,000 distinct CDR3 sequences, 63% of them seen just once. This CDR3 region has 15 residues. V lost 0 bases, J lost 2 bases, and 8 bases lay in between. CDR1 is SGHRS and CDR2 is YFSETQ in the germline V gene. This clonotype was obtained from a human donor with aplastic anemia. The V gene is TRBV5-1, the J gene TRBJ2-2; D is perhaps TRBD1 (5 bases). Sequencing was carried out using sorted CD4+, CD8+, or CD8+CD57+ T cells (not recorded which) from PBMCs. The CDR3 DNA follows: TGCGCCAGCAGCTTGGGACAGCTAAACACCGGGGAGCTGTTTTTT. This gives the protein CASSLGQLNTGELFF.